This is a list of T cell receptor beta chains from one sample in a study of Ad26.COV2.S vaccination and SARS-CoV-2 variants. TCRdb's table, derived via immunoSEQ multiplex PCR, lists solely in-frame clones and lacks some. The table includes about 400,000 clones, over 75% detected once. The source was peripheral blood, collected in a trial of Ad26.COV2.S vaccine versus placebo. These receptors were collected from a person aged 18-65 years who received the Ad26.COV2.S COVID-19 vaccine or a placebo. CDR3s include the opening cysteine and the closing phenylalanine or tryptophan. D genes are given only for firm matches. Clone size is shown for a subset of rows, as once, few, many or a class of expanded clone.

D gene	clone size	J gene	V gene	CDR3 protein	CDR3 DNA
-	once	TRBJ1-5	TRBV6-6	CASSRLGGAFNQPQHF	TGTGCCAGCAGTAGACTCGGGGGGGCCTTCAATCAGCCCCAGCATTTT
TRBD1	-	TRBJ2-7	TRBV18	CASSPGTADYEQYF	TGTGCCAGCTCACCAGGGACAGCAGACTACGAGCAGTACTTC
-	-	TRBJ1-4	TRBV28	CASSFVRRDEKLFF	TGTGCCAGCAGTTTTGTCCGACGGGACGAAAAACTGTTTTTT
-	few	TRBJ1-5	TRBV23-1	CASSQSAGNQPQHF	TGCGCCAGCAGTCAATCCGCAGGGAATCAGCCCCAGCATTTT
TRBD1	-	TRBJ1-1	TRBV27	CASSLGTGGTEAFF	TGTGCCAGCAGTTTAGGGACAGGGGGGACTGAAGCTTTCTTT
TRBD1	-	TRBJ1-2	TRBV27	CASSLSGTGFYGYTF	TGTGCCAGCAGTTTATCGGGGACAGGGTTCTATGGCTACACCTTC
-	once	TRBJ1-6	TRBV19	CASSIGTRGNNSPLHF	TGTGCCAGTAGTATCGGGACAAGGGGCAATAATTCACCCCTCCACTTT
TRBD1	-	TRBJ2-2	TRBV15	CATSRDGPGQGRTGELFF	TGTGCCACCAGCAGAGATGGGCCGGGACAGGGGCGGACCGGGGAGCTGTTTTTT
-	-	TRBJ1-2	TRBV6-2/TRBV6-3	CASSYPQGKSQDRDYGYTF	TGTGCCAGCAGTTACCCACAGGGAAAGTCACAAGATCGGGACTATGGCTACACCTTC
-	-	TRBJ2-3	TRBV7-3	CASSLGTDTQYF	TGTGCCAGCAGCTTAGGTACGGATACGCAGTATTTT
-	-	TRBJ2-7	TRBV7-9	CASSQGGPYEQYF	TGTGCCAGCAGCCAGGGGGGTCCCTACGAGCAGTACTTC
TRBD1	-	TRBJ2-7	TRBV6-5	CASSRPGTGVGEQYF	TGTGCCAGCAGCCGACCTGGGACAGGGGTCGGCGAGCAGTACTTC
TRBD1	-	TRBJ2-5	TRBV24-1	CATSDTGTGVETQYF	TGTGCCACCAGTGACACCGGGACAGGGGTGGAGACCCAGTACTTC
-	few	TRBJ1-2	TRBV15	CATSISRADGYTF	TGTGCCACCAGCATAAGCAGGGCGGATGGCTACACCTTC
TRBD1	-	TRBJ1-1	TRBV19	CASSLGQGASEAFF	TGTGCCAGTAGTCTGGGACAGGGGGCTTCTGAAGCTTTCTTT
TRBD1	-	TRBJ1-4	TRBV28	CASSNTGVDEKLFF	TGTGCCAGCAGCAACACAGGGGTAGATGAAAAACTGTTTTTT
TRBD1	-	TRBJ1-4	TRBV19	CASSDRFNEKLFF	TGTGCCAGTTCGGACAGGTTTAATGAAAAACTGTTTTTT
-	-	TRBJ1-2	TRBV6-5	CASSYGQGSYLNGYTF	TGTGCCAGCAGTTACGGGCAGGGGTCATACTTAAATGGCTACACCTTC
-	-	TRBJ2-7	TRBV5-1	CASSSNDGLSSYEQYF	TGCGCCAGCAGCTCAAACGACGGACTTAGCTCCTACGAGCAGTACTTC
-	-	TRBJ2-7	TRBV4-1	CASSQGSSGAPSYEQYF	TGCGCCAGCAGCCAAGGATCTTCAGGGGCCCCATCCTACGAGCAGTACTTC
TRBD2	-	TRBJ2-5	TRBV5-5	CASRISMRLAGIGETQYF	TGTGCCAGCAGGATTAGCATGCGGCTAGCGGGGATCGGAGAGACCCAGTACTTC
TRBD2	-	TRBJ2-5	TRBV5-1	CASSVTSGQETQYF	TGCGCCAGCAGCGTTACTAGCGGCCAAGAGACCCAGTACTTC
-	-	TRBJ1-4	TRBV5-6	CASSLTPAGKLFF	TGTGCCAGCAGCTTGACCCCCGCGGGAAAACTGTTTTTT
-	-	TRBJ1-1	TRBV29-1	CSAEGSVVNTEAFF	TGCAGCGCGGAGGGATCTGTAGTGAACACTGAAGCTTTCTTT
-	-	TRBJ2-7	TRBV11-3	CASTSLRLYEQYF	TGTGCCAGCACCTCCCTTCGTTTATACGAGCAGTACTTC
TRBD1	few	TRBJ1-6	TRBV27	CASSLGTGLNSPLHF	TGTGCCAGCAGTCTGGGGACAGGGTTGAATTCACCCCTCCACTTT
-	-	TRBJ1-6	TRBV4-1	CASSQATVGRYNSPLHF	TGCGCCAGCAGCCAAGCCACGGTCGGACGATATAATTCACCCCTCCACTTT
-	-	TRBJ2-7	TRBV7-2	CASSPTVSYEQYF	TGTGCCAGCAGCCCGACAGTTTCCTACGAGCAGTACTTC
-	-	TRBJ2-7	TRBV23-1	CASSQHLSYEQYF	TGCGCCAGCAGTCAGCACCTTTCCTACGAGCAGTACTTC
TRBD1	-	TRBJ2-3	TRBV19	CASNDRGFTDTQYF	TGTGCCAGTAATGACAGGGGATTCACAGATACGCAGTATTTT
-	-	TRBJ2-7	TRBV28	CASSLLSTGSYEQYF	TGTGCCAGCAGTTTACTTAGTACAGGGAGCTACGAGCAGTACTTC
-	-	TRBJ2-5	TRBV15	CATSARFQETQYF	TGTGCCACCAGCGCCCGATTCCAAGAGACCCAGTACTTC
-	-	TRBJ2-1	TRBV10-1	CASSEVGGLYNEQFF	TGCGCCAGCAGTGAGGTGGGGGGCCTCTACAATGAGCAGTTCTTC
TRBD2	-	TRBJ2-2	TRBV9	CASSGLDRGGGELFF	TGTGCCAGCAGCGGCCTGGACCGGGGGGGCGGGGAGCTGTTTTTT
TRBD1	-	TRBJ1-2	TRBV3-1/TRBV3-2	CASSQVSGGWGYGYTF	TGTGCCAGCAGCCAAGTTTCAGGGGGTTGGGGCTATGGCTACACCTTC
-	-	TRBJ1-4	TRBV28	CASIGRENEKLFF	TGTGCCAGCATCGGGCGGGAGAATGAAAAACTGTTTTTT
-	-	TRBJ2-7	TRBV20-1	CSASVRVPYEQYF	TGCAGTGCTAGTGTACGGGTTCCCTACGAGCAGTACTTC
TRBD2	-	TRBJ2-2	TRBV11-2	CASSVLAGVNTGELFF	TGTGCCAGCAGCGTACTAGCGGGGGTTAACACCGGGGAGCTGTTTTTT
TRBD1	-	TRBJ2-7	TRBV18	CASSYGQGRAYEQYF	TGTGCCAGCTCTTACGGACAGGGTAGGGCCTACGAGCAGTACTTC
TRBD1	-	TRBJ2-5	TRBV30	CAWSRGQTEETQYF	TGTGCCTGGAGTCGGGGACAGACAGAAGAGACCCAGTACTTC
-	-	TRBJ2-1	TRBV11-2	CASSSGYNEQFF	TGTGCCAGCAGCTCGGGTTACAATGAGCAGTTCTTC
TRBD2	few	TRBJ2-5	TRBV2	CASRESGVRIQETQYF	TGTGCCAGCAGAGAGAGCGGGGTACGAATCCAAGAGACCCAGTACTTC
TRBD1	-	TRBJ1-4	TRBV3-1/TRBV3-2	CASSHLDRGEKLFF	TGTGCCAGCAGCCATCTCGACAGGGGAGAAAAACTGTTTTTT
-	-	TRBJ2-6	TRBV10-3	CAINPGDSWDSGANVLTF	TGTGCCATCAACCCGGGGGACTCATGGGACTCTGGGGCCAACGTCCTGACTTTC
-	-	TRBJ1-2	TRBV7-8	CASSLVTYYGYTF	TGTGCCAGCAGCTTAGTTACATACTATGGCTACACCTTC
-	-	TRBJ2-1	TRBV25-1	CASSEFGFHEQFF	TGTGCCAGCAGTGAATTTGGGTTCCATGAGCAGTTCTTC
-	-	TRBJ1-2	TRBV7-3	CASIPQRPNYGYTF	TGTGCCAGCATCCCTCAAAGACCTAACTATGGCTACACCTTC
-	-	TRBJ1-1	TRBV19	CASSIDRRTGNTEAFF	TGTGCCAGTAGTATAGATAGGCGGACCGGGAACACTGAAGCTTTCTTT
-	-	TRBJ1-5	TRBV27	CASSLSRNQPQHF	TGTGCCAGCAGTTTATCAAGGAATCAGCCCCAGCATTTT